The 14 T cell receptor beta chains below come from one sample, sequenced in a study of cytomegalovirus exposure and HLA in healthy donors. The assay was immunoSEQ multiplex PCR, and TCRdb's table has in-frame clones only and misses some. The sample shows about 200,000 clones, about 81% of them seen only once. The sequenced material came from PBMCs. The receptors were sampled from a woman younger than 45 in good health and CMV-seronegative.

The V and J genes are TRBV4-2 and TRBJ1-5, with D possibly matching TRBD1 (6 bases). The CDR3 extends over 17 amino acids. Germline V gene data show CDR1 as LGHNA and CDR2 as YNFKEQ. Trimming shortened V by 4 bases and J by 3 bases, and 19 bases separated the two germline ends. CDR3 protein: CASSLVTGKNNNQPQHF. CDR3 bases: TGTGCCAGCAGCCTCGTAACAGGGAAGAATAACAATCAGCCCCAGCATTTT.

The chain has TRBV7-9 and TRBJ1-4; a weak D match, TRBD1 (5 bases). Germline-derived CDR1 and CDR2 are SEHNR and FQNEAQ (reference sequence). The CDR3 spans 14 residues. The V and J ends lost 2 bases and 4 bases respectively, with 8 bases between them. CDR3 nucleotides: TGTGCCAGCAGCTTACAGGGCCTTAATGAAAAACTGTTTTTT. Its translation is CASSLQGLNEKLFF.

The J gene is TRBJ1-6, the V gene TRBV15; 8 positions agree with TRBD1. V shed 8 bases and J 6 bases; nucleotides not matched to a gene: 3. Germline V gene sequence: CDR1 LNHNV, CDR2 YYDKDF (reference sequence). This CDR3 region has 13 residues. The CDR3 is CATQGARNSPLHF. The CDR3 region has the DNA TGTGCCACCCAGGGGGCGCGTAATTCACCCCTCCACTTT.

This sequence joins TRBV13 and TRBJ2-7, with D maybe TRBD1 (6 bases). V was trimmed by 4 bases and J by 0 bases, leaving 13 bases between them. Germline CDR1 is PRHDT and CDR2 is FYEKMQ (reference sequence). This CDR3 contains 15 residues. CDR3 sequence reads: CASSSPLDSSYEQYF. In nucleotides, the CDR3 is TGTGCCAGCAGCTCCCCCCTGGACAGCTCCTACGAGCAGTACTTC.

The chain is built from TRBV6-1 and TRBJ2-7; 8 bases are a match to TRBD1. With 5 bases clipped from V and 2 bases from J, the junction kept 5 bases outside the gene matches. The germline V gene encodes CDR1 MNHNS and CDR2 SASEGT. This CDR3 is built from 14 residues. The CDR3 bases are TGTGCCAGCAGTACGAGGACAGGGACCTACGAGCAGTACTTC. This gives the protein CASSTRTGTYEQYF.

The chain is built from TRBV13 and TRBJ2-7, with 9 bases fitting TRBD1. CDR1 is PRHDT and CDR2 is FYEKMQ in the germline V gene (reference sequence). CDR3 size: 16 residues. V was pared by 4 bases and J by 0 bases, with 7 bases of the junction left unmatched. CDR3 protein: CASSSLGQGNSYEQYF. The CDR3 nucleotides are TGTGCCAGCAGCTCTCTCGGACAGGGGAACTCCTACGAGCAGTACTTC.

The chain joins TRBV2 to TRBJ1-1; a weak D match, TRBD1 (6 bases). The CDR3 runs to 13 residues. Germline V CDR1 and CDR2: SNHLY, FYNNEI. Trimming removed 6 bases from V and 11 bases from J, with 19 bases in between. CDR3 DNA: TGTGCCAGCAGGGACCAGGGGTTAGGTCACGCTTTCTTT. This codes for CASRDQGLGHAFF.

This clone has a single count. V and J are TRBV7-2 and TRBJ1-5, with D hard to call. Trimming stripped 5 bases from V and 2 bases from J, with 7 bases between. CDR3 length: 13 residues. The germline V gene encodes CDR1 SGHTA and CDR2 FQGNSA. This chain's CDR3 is CASSPRGNQPQHF. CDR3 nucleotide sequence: TGTGCCAGCAGCCCTCGTGGCAATCAGCCCCAGCATTTT.

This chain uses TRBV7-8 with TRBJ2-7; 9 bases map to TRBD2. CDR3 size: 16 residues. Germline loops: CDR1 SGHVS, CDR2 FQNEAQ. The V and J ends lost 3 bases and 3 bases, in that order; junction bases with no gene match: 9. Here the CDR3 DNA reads TGTGCCAGCAGCTTTTCTTTAGCGGGAGAATTCTACGAGCAGTACTTC. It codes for CASSFSLAGEFYEQYF.

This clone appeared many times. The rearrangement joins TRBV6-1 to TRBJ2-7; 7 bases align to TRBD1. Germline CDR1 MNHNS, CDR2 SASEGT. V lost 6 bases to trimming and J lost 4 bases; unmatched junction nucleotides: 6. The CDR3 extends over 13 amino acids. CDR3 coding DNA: TGTGCCAGCAGGGGGGACAGTCAATACGAGCAGTACTTC. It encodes CASRGDSQYEQYF.

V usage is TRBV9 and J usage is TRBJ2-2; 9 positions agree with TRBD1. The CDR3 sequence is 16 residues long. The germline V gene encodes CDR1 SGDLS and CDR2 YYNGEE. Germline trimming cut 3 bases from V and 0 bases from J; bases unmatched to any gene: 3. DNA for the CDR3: TGTGCCAGCAGCGGCCGGGACAGGGCGAACACCGGGGAGCTGTTTTTT. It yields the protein CASSGRDRANTGELFF.

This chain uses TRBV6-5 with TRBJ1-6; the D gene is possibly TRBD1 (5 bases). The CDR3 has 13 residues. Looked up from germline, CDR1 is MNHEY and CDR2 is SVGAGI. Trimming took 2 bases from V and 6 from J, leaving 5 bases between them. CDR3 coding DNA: TGTGCCAGCAGTTACGACAGTAATTCACCCCTCCACTTT. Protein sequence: CASSYDSNSPLHF.

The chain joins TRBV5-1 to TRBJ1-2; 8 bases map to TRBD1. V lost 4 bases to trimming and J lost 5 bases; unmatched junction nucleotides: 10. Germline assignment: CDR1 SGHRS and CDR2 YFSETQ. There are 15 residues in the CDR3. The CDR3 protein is CASSPGQGARYGYTF. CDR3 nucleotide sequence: TGCGCCAGCAGCCCGGGGCAGGGGGCGAGGTATGGCTACACCTTC.

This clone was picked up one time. DNA for the CDR3: TGCAGTGTGAGGGAGTATTCACCCCTCCACTTT. Translating it yields CSVREYSPLHF. The chain recombines TRBV20-1 with TRBJ1-6, with D hard to call. Trimming removed 7 bases from V and 8 bases from J, with 9 bases in between. This CDR3 is built from 11 residues. The V gene's germline CDR1 is DFQATT and CDR2 SNEGSKA (reference sequence).